This TCR beta chain was captured by sequencing in a study of PD-L1 blockade in urothelial cancer. Germline V CDR1 and CDR2: GTSNPN, SVGIG (reference sequence). Trimming cost V 5 bases and J 4 bases; bases outside gene matches: 6. This CDR3 is built from 15 residues. Profiling relied on immunoSEQ multiplex PCR, and the TCRdb table lists in-frame clones only, not all of them. The sample includes tens of thousands of clones, around 85% seen only once; the top ten take approximately 6.7%. Time point defined: pretreatment peripheral blood. The study enrolled patients with locally advanced or metastatic urothelial carcinoma.

The sequence was collected from a middle-aged man with urothelial cancer. The specimen comprised PBMCs, sampled around atezolizumab (anti-PD-L1) treatment. The chain uses TRBV30 and TRBJ2-1, with 12 bases identical to TRBD2. The CDR3 DNA reads as TGTGCCTGGGCCCGGACTAGCGGGATGTACAATGAGCAGTTCTTC. This codes for CAWARTSGMYNEQFF.